The 7 T cell receptor beta chains below all came from one sample that was sequenced in a study of blood T cell repertoires in COVID-19. Profiling relied on immunoSEQ multiplex PCR, and the TCRdb table lists in-frame clones only, not all of them. The sample includes a few hundred thousand clones, roughly nine tenths of them seen just once. The sequenced sample was PBMCs or T cells enriched from blood (not recorded which). The receptors here all came from a woman aged 25-40 years who had recovered from COVID-19.

This clone was observed a single time. The chain carries TRBV9 and TRBJ2-3; TRBD2 matches at 10 bases. The CDR3 length is 16 residues. Germline V gene sequence: CDR1 SGDLS, CDR2 YYNGEE. After removal of 2 bases from V and 4 bases from J, the junction contained 7 bases not matched to a gene. CDR3 in DNA: TGTGCCAGCAGCGTGGGAAGCGGGGGGGCATCAGATACGCAGTATTTT. This translates into CASSVGSGGASDTQYF.

The chain joins TRBV4-1 to TRBJ2-7, with TRBD2 matching over 8 bases. The V segment lost 6 bases and the J segment 0 bases; nucleotides outside the gene matches: 10. This CDR3 spans 16 amino acids. CDR1 is MGHRA, CDR2 YSYEKL, per germline. The CDR3 coding sequence is TGCGCCAGCAGAGATAAGCGGGGGCCCCCCTCCTACGAGCAGTACTTC. It is translated as CASRDKRGPPSYEQYF.

This rearrangement joins TRBV5-1 to TRBJ2-7, with D possibly TRBD2 on 6 matching bases. The CDR3 covers 15 residues. Germline loops: CDR1 SGHRS, CDR2 YFSETQ. Trimming removed 5 bases from V and 0 bases from J, with 15 bases in between. CDR3 sequence: CASSFSSESSYEQYF. The CDR3 bases are TGCGCCAGCAGTTTCTCTAGCGAGAGCTCCTACGAGCAGTACTTC.

The chain carries TRBV30 and TRBJ1-2, with no clear D. Germline lookup yields CDR1 GTSNPN and CDR2 SVGIG (reference sequence). The CDR3 runs to 13 residues. Trimming pared 3 bases from V and 5 bases from J, leaving 13 bases between. The CDR3 loop is CAWRGGTNYGYTF. The DNA for the CDR3 is TGTGCCTGGAGAGGCGGCACCAATTATGGCTACACCTTC.

The genes are TRBV18 and TRBJ1-4; 10 bases fit TRBD1. V trimming: 3 bases; J trimming: 8 bases; junction bases outside the gene matches: 6. The CDR3 contains 15 residues. Germline V gives CDR1 KGHSH, CDR2 LQKENI. CDR3 in amino acids: CASSPRTGGGEKLFF. The CDR3 DNA sequence: TGTGCCAGCTCACCCCGGACAGGGGGTGGAGAAAAACTGTTTTTT.

This chain uses TRBV2 with TRBJ2-7, with 10 bases matching TRBD1. Germline-derived CDR1 and CDR2 are SNHLY and FYNNEI. The CDR3 sequence is 14 residues long. V lost 3 bases and J lost 5; bases outside the gene matches: 4. The CDR3 DNA sequence: TGTGCCAGCAGTGAGGGGACAGGGGTCCACGAGCAGTACTTC. Residues: CASSEGTGVHEQYF.

V is TRBV19 and J is TRBJ1-1; 12 nucleotides align to TRBD1. The CDR3 runs to 15 residues. Germline trimming cut 3 bases from V and 6 bases from J; bases unmatched to any gene: 5. In germline, CDR1 is LNHDA, CDR2 SQIVND (reference sequence). The CDR3 protein is CASSMTGTGGPEAFF. CDR3 in DNA: TGTGCCAGTAGTATGACCGGGACAGGGGGCCCTGAAGCTTTCTTT. The variable domain in full, completed from reference TRBV19 and TRBJ1-1, reads DGGITQSPKYLFRKEGQNVTLSCEQNLNHDAMYWYRQDPGQGLRLIYYSQIVNDFQKGDIAEGYSVSREKKESFPLTVTSAQKNPTAFYLCASSMTGTGGPEAFFGQGTRLTVV.